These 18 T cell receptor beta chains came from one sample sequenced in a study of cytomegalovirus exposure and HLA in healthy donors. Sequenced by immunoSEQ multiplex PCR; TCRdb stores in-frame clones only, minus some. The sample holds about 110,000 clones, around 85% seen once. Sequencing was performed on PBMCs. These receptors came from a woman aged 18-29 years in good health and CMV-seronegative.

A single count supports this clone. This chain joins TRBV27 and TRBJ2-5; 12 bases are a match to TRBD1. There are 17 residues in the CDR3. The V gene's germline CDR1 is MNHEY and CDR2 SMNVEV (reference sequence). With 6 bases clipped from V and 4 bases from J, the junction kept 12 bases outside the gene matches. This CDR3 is CASRSRTGTGGAETQYF. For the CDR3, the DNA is TGTGCCAGCAGGAGCCGAACAGGGACAGGGGGCGCAGAGACCCAGTACTTC.

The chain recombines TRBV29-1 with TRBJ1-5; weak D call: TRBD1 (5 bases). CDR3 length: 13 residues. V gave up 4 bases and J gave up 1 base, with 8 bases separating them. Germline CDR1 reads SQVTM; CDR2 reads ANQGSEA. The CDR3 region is CSVASGSNQPQHF. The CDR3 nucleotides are TGCAGCGTTGCATCAGGGAGCAATCAGCCCCAGCATTTT.

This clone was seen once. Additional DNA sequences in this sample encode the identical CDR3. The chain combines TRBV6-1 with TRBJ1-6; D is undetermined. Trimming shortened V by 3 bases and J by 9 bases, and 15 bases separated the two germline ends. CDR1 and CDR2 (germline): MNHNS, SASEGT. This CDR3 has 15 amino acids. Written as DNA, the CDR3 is TGTGCCAGCAGTGAGGAGGGTGGCGGAGGTTCACCCCTCCACTTT. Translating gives CASSEEGGGGSPLHF.

The CDR3: CASSLQGLAGAEEQFF. The CDR3 DNA reads as TGTGCCAGCAGTTTACAGGGACTAGCGGGGGCCGAAGAGCAGTTCTTC. This sequence joins TRBV5-8 and TRBJ2-1, with 14 bases that match TRBD2. Germline CDR1 reads SGHTS; CDR2 reads YDEGEE. With 5 bases clipped from V and 10 bases from J, the junction kept 11 bases outside the gene matches. This CDR3 has 16 residues.

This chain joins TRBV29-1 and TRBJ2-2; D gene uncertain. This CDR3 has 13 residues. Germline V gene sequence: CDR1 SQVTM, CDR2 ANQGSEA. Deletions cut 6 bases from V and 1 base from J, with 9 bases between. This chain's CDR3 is CSVMQRNTGELFF. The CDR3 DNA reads TGCAGCGTCATGCAGCGGAACACCGGGGAGCTGTTTTTT.

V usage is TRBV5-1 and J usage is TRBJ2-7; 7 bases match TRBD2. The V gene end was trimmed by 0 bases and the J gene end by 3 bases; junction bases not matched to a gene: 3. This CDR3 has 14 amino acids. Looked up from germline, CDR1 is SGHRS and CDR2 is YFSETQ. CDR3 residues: CASSLAGGIYEQYF. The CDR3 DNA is TGCGCCAGCAGCTTGGCGGGGGGAATCTACGAGCAGTACTTC.

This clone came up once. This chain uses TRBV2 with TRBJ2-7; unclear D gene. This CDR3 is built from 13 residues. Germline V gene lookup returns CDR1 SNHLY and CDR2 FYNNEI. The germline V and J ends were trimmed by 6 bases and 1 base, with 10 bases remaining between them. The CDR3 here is CASSDDLSYEQYF. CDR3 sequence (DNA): TGTGCCAGCAGCGACGACTTATCCTACGAGCAGTACTTC.

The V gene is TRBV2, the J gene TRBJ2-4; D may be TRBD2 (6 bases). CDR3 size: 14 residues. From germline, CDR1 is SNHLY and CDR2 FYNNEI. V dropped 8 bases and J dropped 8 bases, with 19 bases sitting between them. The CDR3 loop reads CASRRGGGVDIQYF. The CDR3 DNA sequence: TGTGCCAGCCGGAGGGGAGGAGGAGTAGACATTCAGTACTTC.

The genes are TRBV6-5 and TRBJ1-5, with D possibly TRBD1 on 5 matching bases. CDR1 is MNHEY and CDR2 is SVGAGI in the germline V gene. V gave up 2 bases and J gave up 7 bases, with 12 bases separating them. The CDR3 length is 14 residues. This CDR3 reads CASSYRGGGQPQHF. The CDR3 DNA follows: TGTGCCAGCAGTTACAGGGGAGGAGGACAGCCCCAGCATTTT.

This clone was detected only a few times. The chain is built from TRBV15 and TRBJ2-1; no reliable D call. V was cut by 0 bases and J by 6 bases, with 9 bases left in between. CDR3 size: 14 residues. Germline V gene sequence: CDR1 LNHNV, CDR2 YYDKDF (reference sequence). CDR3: CATSRDREANEQFF. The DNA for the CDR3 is TGTGCCACCAGCAGAGATCGAGAAGCCAATGAGCAGTTCTTC.

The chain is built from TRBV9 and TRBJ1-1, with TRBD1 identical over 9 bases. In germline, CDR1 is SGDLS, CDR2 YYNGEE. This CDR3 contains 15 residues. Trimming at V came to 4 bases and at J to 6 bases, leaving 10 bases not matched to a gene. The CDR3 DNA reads TGTGCCAGCAGCCCCCGGGACAGGGTTCCCCCTGAAGCTTTCTTT. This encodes CASSPRDRVPPEAFF. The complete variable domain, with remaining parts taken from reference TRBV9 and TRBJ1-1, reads DSGVTQTPKHLITATGQRVTLRCSPRSGDLSVYWYQQSLDQGLQFLIQYYNGEERAKGNILERFSAQQFPDLHSELNLSSLELGDSALYFCASSPRDRVPPEAFFGQGTRLTVV.

The CDR3 coding sequence is TGTGCCTGGACCAACATAGGGGTTAACTATGGCTACACCTTC. It is translated as CAWTNIGVNYGYTF. The chain couples TRBV30 to TRBJ1-2; weak D call: TRBD1 (5 bases). The CDR3 loop spans 14 amino acids. Germline CDR1 is GTSNPN and CDR2 is SVGIG (reference sequence). V was clipped by 4 bases and J by 1 base, with 13 bases between them.

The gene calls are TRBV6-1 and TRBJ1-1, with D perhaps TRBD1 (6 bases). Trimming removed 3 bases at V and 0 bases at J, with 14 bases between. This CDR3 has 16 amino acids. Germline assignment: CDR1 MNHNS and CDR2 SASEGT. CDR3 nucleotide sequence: TGTGCCAGCAGTGAGGGGTGGGGGGGCCTGAACACTGAAGCTTTCTTT. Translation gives CASSEGWGGLNTEAFF.

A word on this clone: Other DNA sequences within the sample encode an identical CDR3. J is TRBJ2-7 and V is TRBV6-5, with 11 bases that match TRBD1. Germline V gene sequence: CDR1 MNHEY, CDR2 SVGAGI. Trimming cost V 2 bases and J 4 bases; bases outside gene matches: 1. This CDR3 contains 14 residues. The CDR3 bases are TGTGCCAGCAGTTACGGACAGGGGGCGTACGAGCAGTACTTC. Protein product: CASSYGQGAYEQYF.

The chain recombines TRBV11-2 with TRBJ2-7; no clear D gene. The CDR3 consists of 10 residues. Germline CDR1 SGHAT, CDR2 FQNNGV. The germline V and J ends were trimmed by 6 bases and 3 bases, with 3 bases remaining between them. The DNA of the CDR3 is TGTGCCAGCAGTAACTACGAGCAGTACTTC. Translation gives CASSNYEQYF.

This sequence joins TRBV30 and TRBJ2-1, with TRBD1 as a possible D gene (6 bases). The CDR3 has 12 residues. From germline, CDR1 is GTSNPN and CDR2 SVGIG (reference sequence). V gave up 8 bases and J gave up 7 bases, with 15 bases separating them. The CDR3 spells CAVQGLGNEQFF. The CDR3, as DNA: TGTGCCGTACAGGGATTAGGGAATGAGCAGTTCTTC.

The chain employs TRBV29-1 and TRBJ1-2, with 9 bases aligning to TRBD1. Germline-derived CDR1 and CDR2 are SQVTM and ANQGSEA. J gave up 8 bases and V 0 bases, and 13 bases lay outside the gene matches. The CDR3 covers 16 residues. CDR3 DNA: TGCAGCGTTGAAGATCATACGGGACAGGGATCTTGGGGCTACACCTTC. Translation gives CSVEDHTGQGSWGYTF.

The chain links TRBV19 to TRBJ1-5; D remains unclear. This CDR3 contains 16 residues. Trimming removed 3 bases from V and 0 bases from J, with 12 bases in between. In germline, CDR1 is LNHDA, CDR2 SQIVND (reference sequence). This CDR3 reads CASSIPWLNSNQPQHF. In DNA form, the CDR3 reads TGTGCCAGTAGTATCCCCTGGCTGAATAGCAATCAGCCCCAGCATTTT. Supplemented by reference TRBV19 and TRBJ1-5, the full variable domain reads DGGITQSPKYLFRKEGQNVTLSCEQNLNHDAMYWYRQDPGQGLRLIYYSQIVNDFQKGDIAEGYSVSREKKESFPLTVTSAQKNPTAFYLCASSIPWLNSNQPQHFGDGTRLSIL.